The T cell receptor (beta chain) under discussion was sequenced for a study of vaccination and CD4 T cells after COVID-19. As concerns this clonotype: Its antigen is not known.

Per germline, CDR1 MNHEY and CDR2 SVGEGT. Trimming pared 5 bases from V and 1 base from J, leaving 15 bases between. The CDR3 has 15 amino acids. Study-level points and caveats: Recorded median SARS-CoV-2-reactive clonotype numbers increased from about 20 to 38 without reaching significance.

Sequencing of cultured CD4+ T cell DNA used the Oncomine TCR Beta short-read assay. TCRdb reanalysed the PCR reads using MiXCR and keeps one entry per CDR3 protein. The sample shows 9,000 to 15,000 distinct CDR3 sequences, roughly 43% of them seen only once. The treatment denotes: roughly 10-day PBMC culture with coronavirus spike peptide pools or control peptides (ViraFEST assay). Days 3 and 7 saw half the medium replaced with fresh IL-2 medium. Source material: CD4+ T cells from blood, cultured in vitro. The receptor's source is a human donor who had recovered from COVID-19. The chain is built from TRBV6-2 or TRBV6-3 and TRBJ2-7; D might be TRBD1 (6 bases). The CDR3 sequence: CASSNGQLLSYEQYF. Here the CDR3 DNA reads TGTGCCAGCAGTAACGGACAGCTCCTATCCTACGAGCAGTACTTC.